This TCR beta chain is from a study of neurological immune-mediated disorders. This CDR3 is 12 amino acids long. V lost 3 bases, J lost 2 bases, and 2 bases lay in between. The germline V gene has CDR1 SEHNR and CDR2 FQNEAQ (reference sequence). The unsorted libraries were made from 2 million PBMCs kept at -80 C. In its sample, this clonotype was seen many times. The antigen is not known. The making of cDNA relied on 5'RACE with 10-nucleotide random UMIs. TCRdb re-analysed the 5' RACE reads in MiXCR, keeping a single row per CDR3 protein. This sample has about 66,000 distinct CDR3 sequences, with 4.5% found just once. Regarding the study as a whole: It was HTLV-1-associated myelopathy that showed the most TCR clonal expansion, while multiple sclerosis showed the least, falling below healthy controls. Any association between clinical or MRI features and the multiple sclerosis repertoire cluster was absent.

The chain has TRBV7-9 and TRBJ1-5, with D uncertain. Sample: PBMCs. The clonotype comes from a man aged 30 to 39 with multiple sclerosis. The CDR3 loop reads CASSLGNQPQHF. In DNA, the CDR3 is TGTGCCAGCAGCTTGGGCAATCAGCCCCAGCATTTT.